This is a list of T cell receptor beta chains from one sample in a study of beta chain features in type 1 diabetes. Clones were sequenced by immunoSEQ multiplex PCR, and TCRdb holds only the in-frame ones, with some missing. The sample consists of 850,000 to 900,000 clones, 15% to 20% of them appearing once. Sequencing input: naive CD4+ T cells from blood. All receptors derive from a woman aged 18-29 years in good health. Both conserved end residues are part of each CDR3.

V gene	J gene	CDR3 protein
TRBV13	TRBJ1-4	CASSLATGANEKLFF
TRBV11-2	TRBJ2-3	CASSFRNGAGGTDTQYF
TRBV9	TRBJ1-2	CASSRTGRENYGYTF
TRBV2	TRBJ2-3	CASMIETPSTDTQYF
TRBV18	TRBJ2-5	CASSRNGQGLGETQYF
TRBV11-2	TRBJ2-5	CASSLASVFVETQYF
TRBV28	TRBJ2-3	CASSLSSTDTQYF
TRBV25-1	TRBJ2-7	CASSEAGTSGIYEQYF
TRBV5-1	TRBJ2-5	CASSLGVAGEIETQYF
TRBV28	TRBJ1-2	CASSSQGADYGYTF
TRBV7-2	TRBJ2-7	CASRPAGGAGSEQYF
TRBV19	TRBJ2-7	CATRSSGRAAYEQYF
TRBV4-3	TRBJ2-4	CASSQELAGGQNIQYF
TRBV11-2	TRBJ1-2	CASSLRAGTDYTF
TRBV6-5	TRBJ2-3	CASSTDMWGTDTQYF
TRBV18	TRBJ2-1	CASSPSGGFYNEQFF
TRBV18	TRBJ2-5	CASSTGSGTFQETQYF
TRBV4-2	TRBJ1-1	CASSQEGRIFTEAFF
TRBV7-2	TRBJ2-1	CASRAGTSGLYNEQFF
TRBV5-1	TRBJ2-3	CASSPGLGSSTDTQYF
TRBV15	TRBJ2-5	CATSRGTDQETQYF
TRBV18	TRBJ2-7	CASSPIQDFIYEQYF
TRBV6-1	TRBJ2-7	CASAGERPYEQYF
TRBV11-2	TRBJ2-7	CASSTDGFPYEQYF
TRBV4-2	TRBJ1-1	CASSQDLRLGMNTEAFF
TRBV19	TRBJ1-5	CASSISPVAIANQPQHF
TRBV4-1	TRBJ1-5	CASSHVGVGQPQHF
TRBV6-6	TRBJ1-1	CASSYTGLGTEAFF
TRBV15	TRBJ2-1	CATSRVARSNNEQFF
TRBV11-1	TRBJ2-2	CASSPQRTGELFF
TRBV7-8	TRBJ1-1	CASSLQGTANTEAFF
TRBV14	TRBJ1-1	CASRKGGGNTEAFF
TRBV19	TRBJ1-1	CASSMGRAAFF
TRBV6-5	TRBJ2-1	CASSYRVAGAIEQFF
TRBV4-1	TRBJ2-1	CASSQVGLAGGSSYNEQFF
TRBV19	TRBJ1-2	CASSRQALRGYTF
TRBV7-2	TRBJ2-7	CASSWRTGLPKYEQYF
TRBV7-7	TRBJ2-5	CASSLVDQETQYF
TRBV7-2	TRBJ2-7	CASSPHPGMLYEQYF
TRBV28	TRBJ2-7	CASSLSGYEQYF
TRBV2	TRBJ1-2	CASRGQGAFGYTF
TRBV6-1	TRBJ2-7	CASSEALGLLDEQYF
TRBV7-9	TRBJ2-3	CASSSRASRGEPTDTQYF
TRBV28	TRBJ2-1	CASSLTTGINEQFF
TRBV9	TRBJ2-5	CASSPQAGQQETQYF